The clone carrying this T cell receptor (beta chain) was recorded many times. The antigen remains unidentified. The data belong to a study of T cells in Graves' hyperthyroidism and ophthalmopathy. Study details: Upon initial diagnosis and before any treatment, peripheral blood was collected.

Lactation, pregnancy, other autoimmune disease or uncontrolled infection led to exclusion of patients. RNA transcripts yielded amplified TCR beta CDR3 regions. A first-round RT-PCR of the TCR CDR3 used the HTBI primer set. A single record per CDR3 protein comes from TCRdb applying MiXCR to the multiplex PCR reads. The sample yields roughly 640,000 distinct CDR3 sequences, 16% seen once. Study-level results: Most thyroid clonotypes expanded above 0.001 appeared in blood too. Separation of ophthalmopathy from stable hyperthyroidism was achieved by a 13 V-J model.

The sequenced material came from blood. The TCR was taken from a woman aged 40 to 50 with Graves' ophthalmopathy.

The CDR3 loop reads CASRFPGTMNEQFF. The DNA for the CDR3 is TGTGCCAGCAGATTCCCCGGGACTATGAATGAGCAGTTCTTC. V gene TRBV7-2 combines with J gene TRBJ2-1; 7 bases are shared with TRBD2. The germline CDR1 and CDR2 sequences are SGHTA and FQGNSA. The CDR3 covers 14 residues. J gave up 7 bases and V 6 bases, and 9 bases lay outside the gene matches.